One sample yielded the 20 T cell receptor beta chains listed below, sequenced in a study of OX40 agonist ivuxolimab in advanced cancers. Preparation of the library involved the immunoSEQ multiplex PCR assay. TCRdb retrieved this table from immuneACCESS and kept in-frame rearrangements only. Not all clones are present; in checked studies, unresolved V genes account for under half, and no reason is known for the remainder. Recorded for this sample are 70,000 to 95,000 clones; 94% of them occurred a single time. The top ten clones comprise about a fifth of the sample. The sequences come from CD4+ or CD8+ T cells sorted from blood, collected in a trial of the OX40 agonist ivuxolimab. The origin of the receptors is an adult with an advanced solid tumor such as melanoma, head and neck, liver or kidney cancer.

CDR3 DNA sequence: TGTGCCAGCAGCCAGATGGGACAGACCTACGAGCAGTACTTC. Amino acid sequence: CASSQMGQTYEQYF. The chain recombines TRBV5-6 with TRBJ2-7; the match to TRBD1 covers 7 bases. The CDR3 runs 14 residues. The V segment lost 4 bases and the J segment 2 bases; nucleotides outside the gene matches: 6. CDR1 SGHDT and CDR2 YYEEEE come from the germline V gene.

This rearrangement joins TRBV27 to TRBJ1-3; possible D gene TRBD1, 5 bases. In germline, CDR1 is MNHEY, CDR2 SMNVEV (reference sequence). The CDR3 loop spans 14 amino acids. The germline V and J ends were trimmed by 3 bases and 4 bases, with 10 bases remaining between them. The chain's CDR3 is CASSFQGSGNTIYF. In DNA form, the CDR3 reads TGTGCCAGCAGTTTTCAGGGATCGGGAAACACCATATATTTT.

This chain joins TRBV7-7 and TRBJ2-7; 7 bases are a match to TRBD1. Germline values: CDR1 SSHAT, CDR2 FNYEAQ (reference sequence). This CDR3 comprises 17 residues. With V trimmed by 6 bases and J by 0 bases, 14 bases remained unmatched. The CDR3 bases are TGTGCCAGCAGGTACCCCCCTAGGGGGCCCGGCTCCTACGAGCAGTACTTC. As protein: CASRYPPRGPGSYEQYF.

The chain has TRBV28 and TRBJ2-7, with 7 nucleotides matching TRBD2. Trimming cost V 1 base and J 4 bases; bases outside gene matches: 7. This CDR3 is built from 15 residues. Germline V gives CDR1 MDHEN, CDR2 SYDVKM. The CDR3 region is CASSLLGGSFYEQYF. The CDR3 DNA reads as TGTGCCAGCAGTTTATTGGGCGGGAGTTTTTACGAGCAGTACTTC.

The chain carries TRBV13 and TRBJ2-2; no definite D call. Per germline, CDR1 PRHDT and CDR2 FYEKMQ (reference sequence). The CDR3 has 13 amino acids. Trimming shortened V by 3 bases and J by 7 bases, and 9 bases separated the two germline ends. The CDR3 spells CASSFSYRGELFF. The CDR3 DNA reads as TGTGCCAGCAGCTTCTCGTATCGCGGGGAGCTGTTTTTT.

The sample holds a few counts of this clone. V gene TRBV10-3 combines with J gene TRBJ1-1; no clear D. Germline CDR1 ENHRY, CDR2 SYGVKD. CDR3 length: 15 residues. V lost 4 bases and J lost 0, with 12 bases in between. This CDR3 is CAISATGEMNTEAFF. The CDR3 region has the DNA TGTGCCATCAGTGCGACCGGGGAGATGAACACTGAAGCTTTCTTT.

This rearrangement joins TRBV7-3 to TRBJ2-3; 9 bases are shared with TRBD2. V was clipped by 4 bases and J by 5 bases; unmatched bases: 7. The germline V gene encodes CDR1 SGHTA and CDR2 FQGTGA. This CDR3 spans 15 amino acids. The DNA for the CDR3 is TGTGCCAGCAGCTGGGGGACTAGCAGTCAAGATACGCAGTATTTT. Translation: CASSWGTSSQDTQYF.

The rearrangement joins TRBV7-9 to TRBJ2-1; TRBD2 aligns across 14 bases. The CDR3 has 19 residues. CDR1 is SEHNR, CDR2 FQNEAQ, per germline (reference sequence). After removal of 5 bases from V and 8 bases from J, the junction contained 17 bases not matched to a gene. CDR3 loop: CASSEGGGFRTSGRHEQFF. CDR3 nucleotide sequence: TGTGCCAGCAGCGAAGGAGGCGGATTTCGGACTAGCGGGAGGCATGAGCAGTTCTTC.

V gene TRBV19 combines with J gene TRBJ2-2; D ambiguous. V lost 4 bases to trimming and J lost 4 bases, with 4 bases between them. This CDR3 comprises 12 residues. Germline V gene lookup returns CDR1 LNHDA and CDR2 SQIVND (reference sequence). The CDR3 DNA follows: TGTGCCAGTAGTAAGGCCACCGGGGAGCTGTTTTTT. As protein: CASSKATGELFF.

V gene TRBV5-5 combines with J gene TRBJ1-1; D remains unclear. V lost 4 bases to trimming and J lost 0 bases, with 13 bases between them. Germline V gene data show CDR1 as SGHKS and CDR2 as YYEKEE (reference sequence). CDR3 length: 15 amino acids. DNA for the CDR3: TGTGCCAGCAGCCCCGGGGTTTATATGAACACTGAAGCTTTCTTT. Translation gives CASSPGVYMNTEAFF.

This clone was detected only once. The V and J genes are TRBV30 and TRBJ1-3; D unclear. CDR3 length equals 11 residues. Per the germline V gene, CDR1 is GTSNPN and CDR2 is SVGIG (reference sequence). V lost 3 bases to trimming and J lost 9 bases, with 9 bases between them. The CDR3 reads CAWRSRSTIYF. Here the CDR3 DNA reads TGTGCCTGGAGGAGTAGGAGCACCATATATTTT.

The chain has TRBV9 and TRBJ2-1; tentative D call: TRBD1 (6 bases). CDR1 is SGDLS, CDR2 YYNGEE, per germline. V lost 5 bases to trimming and J lost 7 bases, with 10 bases between them. This CDR3 region has 12 residues. CDR3 protein: CASRDSTNEQFF. CDR3 sequence (DNA): TGTGCCAGCAGGGACAGTACGAATGAGCAGTTCTTC.

The rearrangement joins TRBV7-8 to TRBJ2-7; D is unclear. The length of the CDR3 is 12 residues. V lost 6 bases and J 4 bases, leaving 10 bases between the germline ends. CDR1 and CDR2 from the germline V gene are SGHVS and FQNEAQ. The chain's CDR3 is CASSKGLYEQYF. In DNA, the CDR3 is TGTGCCAGCAGTAAGGGTTTGTACGAGCAGTACTTC.

This chain links TRBV4-2 with TRBJ2-3; tentatively, D is TRBD1 or TRBD2 (5 bases each). Trimming left V 1 base short and J 2 bases short, with 19 bases between. Germline V lookup: CDR1 LGHNA, CDR2 YNFKEQ. The CDR3 covers 18 residues. The CDR3 here is CASSQGLPGRDFTDTQYF. CDR3 DNA sequence: TGTGCCAGCAGCCAAGGACTCCCGGGACGGGATTTCACAGATACGCAGTATTTT.

A single count supports this clone. The V gene is TRBV9, the J gene TRBJ1-3; 7 positions match TRBD1. V trimming: 2 bases; J trimming: 2 bases; junction bases outside the gene matches: 7. Per the germline V gene, CDR1 is SGDLS and CDR2 is YYNGEE. The CDR3 spans 16 residues. The CDR3: CASSVMTGMTGNTIYF. The CDR3 nucleotides read TGTGCCAGCAGCGTCATGACAGGGATGACTGGAAACACCATATATTTT.

This sequence joins TRBV28 and TRBJ2-7; 7 bases line up with TRBD1. CDR1 and CDR2 (germline): MDHEN, SYDVKM. There are 15 residues in the CDR3. V lost 3 bases to trimming and J lost 2 bases; unmatched junction nucleotides: 7. The CDR3 DNA reads as TGTGCCAGCAGTTTTACGACAGGGATCCCCTACGAGCAGTACTTC. The encoded protein is CASSFTTGIPYEQYF.

The sample holds a few counts of this clone. The chain combines TRBV21-1 with TRBJ1-1. TRBV21-1 is marked as a pseudogene. The CDR3 is made up of 14 amino acids. The DNA of the CDR3 is TGTGCCAGCAGCAAAGCGCTTGGGGAGGGTCAGGCTTTCTTT. It codes for CASSKALGEGQAFF.

The chain links TRBV12-5 to TRBJ2-3; 7 nucleotides match TRBD1. The V gene end was trimmed by 7 bases and the J gene end by 5 bases; junction bases not matched to a gene: 15. CDR1 is LGHNT, CDR2 FRNRAP, per germline. This CDR3 contains 16 residues. The CDR3 nucleotides read TGTGCTAGTGCGGCCCCGGACAGGTTGGAAAAAGATACGCAGTATTTT. Protein product: CASAAPDRLEKDTQYF.

The V call is TRBV19, the J call TRBJ2-7; 7 bases align to TRBD1. The junction had 13 bases not matched to a gene; V was cut back by 6 bases and J by 5 bases. The CDR3 is 15 residues long. Germline CDR1 and CDR2: LNHDA and SQIVND (reference sequence). This CDR3 reads CASRGDLTGTDEQYF. CDR3 nucleotides: TGTGCCAGTAGGGGGGATCTGACAGGGACCGACGAGCAGTACTTC.

V usage is TRBV13 and J usage is TRBJ1-3, with D perhaps matching TRBD1 (5 bases). The CDR3 length is 14 residues. The ends were cut back, 7 bases at V and 1 base at J, with 11 bases in the middle. Germline V lookup: CDR1 PRHDT, CDR2 FYEKMQ (reference sequence). The CDR3, as DNA: TGTGCCAGCACATTTCAGGGTTCTGGAAACACCATATATTTT. Translation: CASTFQGSGNTIYF.